This TCR beta chain came from a study of shared clonotypes between healthy human individuals. Trimming pared 7 bases from V and 4 bases from J, leaving 13 bases between. Germline V lookup: CDR1 SQVTM, CDR2 ANQGSEA. The CDR3 loop spans 12 amino acids. All donors were healthy HIV-negative adults lacking recent acute infections or vaccinations. Clones were sequenced by immunoSEQ multiplex PCR, and TCRdb holds only the in-frame ones, with some missing. The table has 2 million to 3 million clones, roughly nine tenths seen once. This clonotype was obtained from a young man in good health. The V and J genes are TRBV29-1 and TRBJ2-5, with a possible D match to TRBD1 (6 bases). The source material was naive CD4+ T cells sorted from blood. Documented subset: CD45RA+ positively selected. The CDR3 sequence is CSGGQGGETQYF. The CDR3 DNA follows: TGCAGCGGGGGTCAAGGGGGAGAGACCCAGTACTTC. The whole variable domain, filled in from reference TRBV29-1 and TRBJ2-5, reads SAVISQKPSRDICQRGTSLTIQCQVDSQVTMMFWYRQQPGQSLTLIATANQGSEATYESGFVIDKFPISRPNLTFSTLTVSNMSPEDSSIYLCSGGQGGETQYFGPGTRLLVL.